Described below is a single T cell receptor (beta chain) sequence and its context. The target antigen is unknown. The method was immunoSEQ multiplex PCR; TCRdb's version includes in-frame clones alone and lacks a portion of them. The sample holds roughly 51,000 clones, 53% seen once. The sample originates from a study of cytotoxic CD8 clonotypes in ibrutinib-treated CLL. Study-wide results and caveats: Against age-matched healthy donors, baseline clonality ran higher and tracked circulating CD8+ T-cell counts.

The starting material was PBMCs, obtained after 12 months of ibrutinib treatment. The receptor comes from a human donor with chronic lymphocytic leukemia.

CDR3 residues: CASKQAGVSREQFF. As DNA, the CDR3 is TGTGCCAGCAAGCAAGCGGGAGTCTCAAGGGAGCAGTTCTTC. The rearrangement uses TRBV2 and TRBJ2-1, with TRBD2 matching over 8 bases. The CDR3 has 14 residues. The V and J ends lost 7 bases and 10 bases, in that order; junction bases with no gene match: 12. Germline V gives CDR1 SNHLY, CDR2 FYNNEI. Based on the CDR3 plus reference TRBV2 and TRBJ2-1, the full variable domain is EPEVTQTPSHQVTQMGQEVILRCVPISNHLYFYWYRQILGQKVEFLVSFYNNEISEKSEIFDDQFSVERPDGSNFTLKIRSTKLEDSAMYFCASKQAGVSREQFFGPGTRLTVL.